These 3 T cell receptor beta chains share one sample of origin, sequenced in a study of identical twins. One entry per CDR3 protein, called by TCRdb with MiXCR from the 5' RACE reads. The table records roughly 1,500,000 distinct CDR3 sequences, 25% to 35% of them present only once. Sequencing was done on a sample of cord blood. Receptors were obtained from a newborn girl in good health.

This clonotype has just a few counts. The V gene is TRBV20-1, the J gene TRBJ2-1, with 12 bases aligning to TRBD2. Germline V lookup: CDR1 DFQATT, CDR2 SNEGSKA (reference sequence). J gave up 1 base and V 3 bases, and 4 bases lay outside the gene matches. This CDR3 is built from 16 residues. The CDR3 DNA sequence: TGCAGTGCTAGCTCTAGCGGGAGGGCGTCCTACAATGAGCAGTTCTTC. Amino acids: CSASSSGRASYNEQFF.

The sample holds a few counts of this clonotype. The chain is built from TRBV6-1 and TRBJ1-2; TRBD1 matches at 7 bases. V gave up 0 bases and J gave up 4 bases; unmatched junction bases: 5. The CDR3 spans 15 residues. Germline assignment: CDR1 MNHNS and CDR2 SASEGT. As DNA, the CDR3 is TGTGCCAGCAGTGAAGCCGCGGACAGGTTCTATGGCTACACCTTC. Translated: CASSEAADRFYGYTF.

Notes on this clonotype: A much larger clone differs from this one at a single base, so this may be a read error. The chain employs TRBV27 and TRBJ2-1; tentative D call: TRBD2 (5 bases). Germline CDR1 is MNHEY and CDR2 is SMNVEV (reference sequence). V lost 6 bases and J lost 14, with 17 bases in between. CDR3 length: 12 amino acids. The CDR3 region has the DNA TGTGCCAGCAGACCACCTAGGGCTAGCAAGTTCTTC. Amino acids: CASRPPRASKFF.